This T cell receptor beta chain was documented in a study of cytomegalovirus exposure and HLA in healthy donors. Details on this clone: The CDR3 carries no conserved terminal phenylalanine or tryptophan, so it likely arises from a read error.

Use of 60 Vbeta and 13 Jbeta primers characterized the PCR. Original analysis: Some 11 million shared chains were among the 65 million to 85 million unique TCR beta chains that a later analysis counted. Here immunoSEQ multiplex PCR was the method, and the copy in TCRdb shows in-frame clones only, minus some. V and J calls and clone size are those listed in that table; D and trimming were worked out from the DNA. The table has 150,000 to 200,000 clones, roughly 84% seen once; the top ten hold 2% to 2.5%. Trimming removed 3 bases from V and 0 bases from J; junction bases left unmatched: 4. The germline gives CDR1 SEHNR, CDR2 FQNEAQ (reference sequence). The CDR3 sequence is 15 residues long.

Material for sequencing was PBMCs. The chain uses TRBV7-9 and TRBJ2-7; 8 bases map to TRBD1. The sequence derives from a man between 18 and 29 years old in good health and CMV-seropositive. As DNA, the CDR3 is TGTGCCAGCAGCTTCCGACAGGGGAACTCCTACGAGCAGTACCTC. Its translation is CASSFRQGNSYEQYL.